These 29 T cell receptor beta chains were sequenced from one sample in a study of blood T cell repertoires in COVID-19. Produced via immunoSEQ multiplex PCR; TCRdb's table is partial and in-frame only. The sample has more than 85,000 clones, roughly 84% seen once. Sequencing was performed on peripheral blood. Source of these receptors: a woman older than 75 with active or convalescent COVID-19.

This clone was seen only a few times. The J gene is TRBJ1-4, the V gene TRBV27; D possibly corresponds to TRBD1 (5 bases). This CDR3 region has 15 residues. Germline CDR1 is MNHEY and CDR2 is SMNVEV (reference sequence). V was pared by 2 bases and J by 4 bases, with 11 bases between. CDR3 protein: CASSLGWGGNEKLFF. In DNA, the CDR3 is TGTGCCAGCAGTTTAGGTTGGGGGGGTAATGAAAAACTGTTTTTT.

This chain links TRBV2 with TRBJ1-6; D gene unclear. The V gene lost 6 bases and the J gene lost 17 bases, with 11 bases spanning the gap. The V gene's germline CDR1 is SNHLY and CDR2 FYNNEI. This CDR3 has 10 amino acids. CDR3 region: CASSFPLVHF. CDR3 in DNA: TGTGCCAGCAGCTTCCCTTTAGTCCACTTT. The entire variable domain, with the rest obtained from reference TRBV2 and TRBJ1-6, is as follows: EPEVTQTPSHQVTQMGQEVILRCVPISNHLYFYWYRQILGQKVEFLVSFYNNEISEKSEIFDDQFSVERPDGSNFTLKIRSTKLEDSAMYFCASSFPLVHFGNGTRLTVT.

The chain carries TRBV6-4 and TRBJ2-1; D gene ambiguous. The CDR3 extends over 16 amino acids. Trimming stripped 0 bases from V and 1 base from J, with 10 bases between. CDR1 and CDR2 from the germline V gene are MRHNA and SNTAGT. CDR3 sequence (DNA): TGTGCCAGCAGTGACTCGATGGCAACGTCCTACAATGAGCAGTTCTTC. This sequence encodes CASSDSMATSYNEQFF.

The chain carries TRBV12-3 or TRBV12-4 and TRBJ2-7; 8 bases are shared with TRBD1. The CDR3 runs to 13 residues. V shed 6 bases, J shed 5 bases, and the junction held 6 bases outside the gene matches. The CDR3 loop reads CASSRDRLDEQYF. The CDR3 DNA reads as TGTGCCAGCAGCCGGGACAGGTTAGACGAGCAGTACTTC.

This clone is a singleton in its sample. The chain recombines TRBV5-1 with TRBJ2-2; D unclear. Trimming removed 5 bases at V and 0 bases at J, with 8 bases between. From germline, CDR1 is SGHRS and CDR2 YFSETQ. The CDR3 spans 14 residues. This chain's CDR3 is CASRPITNTGELFF. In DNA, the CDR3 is TGCGCCAGCAGGCCTATTACGAACACCGGGGAGCTGTTTTTT.

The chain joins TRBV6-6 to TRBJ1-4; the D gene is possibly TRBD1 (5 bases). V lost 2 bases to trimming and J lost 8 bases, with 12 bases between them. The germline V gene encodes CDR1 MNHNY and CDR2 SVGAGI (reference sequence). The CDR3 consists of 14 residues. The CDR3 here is CASSYVGGDEKLFF. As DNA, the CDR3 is TGTGCCAGCAGTTACGTGGGGGGGGACGAAAAACTGTTTTTT.

The CDR3 is CASRMQGTGELFF. In DNA form, the CDR3 reads TGCGCCAGCCGTATGCAGGGGACCGGGGAGCTGTTTTTT. The V and J genes are TRBV10-2 and TRBJ2-2, with a possible D match to TRBD1 (6 bases). The germline V gene has CDR1 WSHSY and CDR2 SAAADI. This CDR3 comprises 13 residues. V gave up 8 bases and J gave up 5 bases, with 12 bases separating them.

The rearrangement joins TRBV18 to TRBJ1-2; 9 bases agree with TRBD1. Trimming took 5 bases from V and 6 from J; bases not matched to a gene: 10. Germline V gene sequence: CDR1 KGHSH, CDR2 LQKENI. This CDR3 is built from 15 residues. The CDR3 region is CASSTRDRVRDGYTF. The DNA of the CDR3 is TGTGCCAGCTCAACAAGGGACAGGGTGAGAGATGGCTACACCTTC.

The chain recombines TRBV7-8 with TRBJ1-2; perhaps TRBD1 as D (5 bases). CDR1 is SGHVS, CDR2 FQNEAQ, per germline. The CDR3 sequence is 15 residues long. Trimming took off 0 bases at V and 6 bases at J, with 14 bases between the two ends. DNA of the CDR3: TGTGCCAGCAGCTTAGCGCGGGAGGGGATGAATGGCTACACCTTC. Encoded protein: CASSLAREGMNGYTF.

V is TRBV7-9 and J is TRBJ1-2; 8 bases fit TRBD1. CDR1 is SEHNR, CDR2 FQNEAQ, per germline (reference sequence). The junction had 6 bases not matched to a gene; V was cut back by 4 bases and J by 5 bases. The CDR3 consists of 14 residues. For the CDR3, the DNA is TGTGCCAGCAGCTCGGACAGGGCGGAGTATGGCTACACCTTC. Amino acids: CASSSDRAEYGYTF.

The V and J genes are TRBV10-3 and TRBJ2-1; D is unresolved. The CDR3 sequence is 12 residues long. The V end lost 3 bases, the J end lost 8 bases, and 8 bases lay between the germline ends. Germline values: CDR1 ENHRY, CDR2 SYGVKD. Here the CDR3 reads CAISDRVDEQFF. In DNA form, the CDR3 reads TGTGCCATCAGTGACCGGGTGGATGAGCAGTTCTTC.

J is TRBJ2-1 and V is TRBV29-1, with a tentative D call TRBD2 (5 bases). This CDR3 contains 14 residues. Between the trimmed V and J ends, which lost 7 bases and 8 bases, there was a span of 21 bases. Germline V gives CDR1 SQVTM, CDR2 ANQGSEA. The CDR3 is CSGPSLLGVDEQFF. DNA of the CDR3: TGCAGCGGACCCTCCCTTCTGGGAGTCGATGAGCAGTTCTTC.

The CDR3 bases are TGTGCCAGCAGTTTTGGGGGGGCGAAGGGCGATACGCAGTATTTT. Its translation is CASSFGGAKGDTQYF. The chain carries TRBV28 and TRBJ2-3; D is perhaps TRBD2 (7 bases). Trimming removed 3 bases from V and 6 bases from J, with 16 bases in between. This CDR3 comprises 15 residues. The germline gives CDR1 MDHEN, CDR2 SYDVKM. The variable domain in full, with the rest retrieved from reference TRBV28 and TRBJ2-3, is DVKVTQSSRYLVKRTGEKVFLECVQDMDHENMFWYRQDPGLGLRLIYFSYDVKMKEKGDIPEGYSVSREKKERFSLILESASTNQTSMYLCASSFGGAKGDTQYFGPGTRLTVL.

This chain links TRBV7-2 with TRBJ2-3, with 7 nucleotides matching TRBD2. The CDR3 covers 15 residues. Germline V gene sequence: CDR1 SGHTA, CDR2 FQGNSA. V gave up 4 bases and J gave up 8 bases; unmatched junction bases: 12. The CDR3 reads CASSSRAGEVGTQYF. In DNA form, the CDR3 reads TGTGCCAGCAGCTCCCGGGCGGGAGAGGTTGGTACGCAGTATTTT.

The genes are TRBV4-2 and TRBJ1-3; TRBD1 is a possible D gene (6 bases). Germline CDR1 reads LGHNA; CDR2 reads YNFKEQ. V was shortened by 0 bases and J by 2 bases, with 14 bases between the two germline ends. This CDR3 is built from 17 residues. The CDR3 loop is CASSQDRQGRAGNTIYF. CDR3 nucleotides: TGTGCCAGCAGCCAAGATAGGCAGGGGAGAGCTGGAAACACCATATATTTT.

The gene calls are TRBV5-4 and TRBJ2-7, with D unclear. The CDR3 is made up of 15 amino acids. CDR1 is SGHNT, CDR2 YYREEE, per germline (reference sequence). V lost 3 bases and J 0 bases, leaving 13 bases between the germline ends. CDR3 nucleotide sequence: TGTGCCAGCAGCTCTCGACGAGGCAGCTCCTACGAGCAGTACTTC. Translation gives CASSSRRGSSYEQYF.

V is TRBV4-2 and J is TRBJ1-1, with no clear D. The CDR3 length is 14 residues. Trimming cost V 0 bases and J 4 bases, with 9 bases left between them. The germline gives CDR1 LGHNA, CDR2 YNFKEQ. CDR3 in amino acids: CASSQDGVVTEAFF. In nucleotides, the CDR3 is TGTGCCAGCAGCCAAGACGGGGTAGTCACTGAAGCTTTCTTT.

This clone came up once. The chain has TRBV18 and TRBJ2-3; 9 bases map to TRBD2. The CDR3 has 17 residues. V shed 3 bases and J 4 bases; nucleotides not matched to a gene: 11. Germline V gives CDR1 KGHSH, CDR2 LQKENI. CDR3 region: CASSPGLAGERPDTQYF. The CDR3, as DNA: TGTGCCAGCTCACCGGGACTAGCTGGAGAGAGGCCAGATACGCAGTATTTT.

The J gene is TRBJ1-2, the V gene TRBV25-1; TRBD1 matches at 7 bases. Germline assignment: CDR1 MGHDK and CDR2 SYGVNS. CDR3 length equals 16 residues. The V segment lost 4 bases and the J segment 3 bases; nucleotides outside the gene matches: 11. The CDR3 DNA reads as TGTGCCAGCAGTGCGGATGTAGCAGGGGGGTACTATGGCTACACCTTC. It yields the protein CASSADVAGGYYGYTF.

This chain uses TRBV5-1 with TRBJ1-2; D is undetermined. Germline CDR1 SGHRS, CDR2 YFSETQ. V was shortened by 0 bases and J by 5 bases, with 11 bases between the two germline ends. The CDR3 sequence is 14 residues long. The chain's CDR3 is CASSLGPRGYGYTF. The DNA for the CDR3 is TGCGCCAGCAGCTTGGGACCTCGAGGGTATGGCTACACCTTC.

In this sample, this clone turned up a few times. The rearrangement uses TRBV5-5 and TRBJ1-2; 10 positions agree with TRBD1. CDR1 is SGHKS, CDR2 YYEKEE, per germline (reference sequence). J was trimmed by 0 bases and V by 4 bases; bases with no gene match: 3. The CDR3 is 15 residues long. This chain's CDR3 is CASSLTGGANYGYTF. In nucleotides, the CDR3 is TGTGCCAGCAGCCTGACAGGGGGCGCTAACTATGGCTACACCTTC.

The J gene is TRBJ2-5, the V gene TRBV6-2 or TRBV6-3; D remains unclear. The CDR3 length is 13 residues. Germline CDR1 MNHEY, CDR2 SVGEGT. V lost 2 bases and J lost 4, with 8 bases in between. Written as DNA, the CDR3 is TGTGCCAGCAGTTACCCGGGTAGAGAGACCCAGTACTTC. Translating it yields CASSYPGRETQYF.

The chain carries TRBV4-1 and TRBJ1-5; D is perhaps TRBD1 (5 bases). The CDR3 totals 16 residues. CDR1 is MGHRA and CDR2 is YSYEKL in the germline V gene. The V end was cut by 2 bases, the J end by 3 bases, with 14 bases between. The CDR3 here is CASSQSSTGANQPQHF. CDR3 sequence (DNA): TGCGCCAGCAGCCAAAGTTCCACAGGAGCCAATCAGCCCCAGCATTTT.

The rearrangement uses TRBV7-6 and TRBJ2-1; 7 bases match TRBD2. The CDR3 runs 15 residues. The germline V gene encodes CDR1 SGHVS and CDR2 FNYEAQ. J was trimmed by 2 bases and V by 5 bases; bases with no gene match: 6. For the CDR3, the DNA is TGTGCCAGCAGCAAAACTAGCGCGGCCTACAATGAGCAGTTCTTC. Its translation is CASSKTSAAYNEQFF.

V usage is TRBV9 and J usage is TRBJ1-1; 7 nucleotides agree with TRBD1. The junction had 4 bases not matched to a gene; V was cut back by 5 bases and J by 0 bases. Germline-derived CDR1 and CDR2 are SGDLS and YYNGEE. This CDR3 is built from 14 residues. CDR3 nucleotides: TGTGCCAGCAGTCATACAGGGGTGAACACTGAAGCTTTCTTT. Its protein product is CASSHTGVNTEAFF.

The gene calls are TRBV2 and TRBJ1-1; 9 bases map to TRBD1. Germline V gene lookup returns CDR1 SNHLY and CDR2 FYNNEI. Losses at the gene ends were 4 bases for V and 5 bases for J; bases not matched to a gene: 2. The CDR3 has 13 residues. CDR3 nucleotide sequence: TGTGCCAGCAGTGCGACAGGGGGGACTGAAGCTTTCTTT. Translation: CASSATGGTEAFF.

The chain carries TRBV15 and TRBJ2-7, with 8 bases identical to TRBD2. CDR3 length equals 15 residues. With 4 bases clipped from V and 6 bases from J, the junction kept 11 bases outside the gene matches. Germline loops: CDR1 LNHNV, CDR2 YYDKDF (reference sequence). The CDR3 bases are TGTGCCACCAGCACCCAACCGGGACTAGTTTTCGAGCAGTACTTC. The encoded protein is CATSTQPGLVFEQYF.

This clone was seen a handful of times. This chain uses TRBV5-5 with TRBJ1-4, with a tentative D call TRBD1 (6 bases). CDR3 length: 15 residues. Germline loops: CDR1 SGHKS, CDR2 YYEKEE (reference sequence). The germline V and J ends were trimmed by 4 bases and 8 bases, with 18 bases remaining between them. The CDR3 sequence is CASSLQGRGAEKLFF. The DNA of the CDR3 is TGTGCCAGCAGCCTACAGGGCCGGGGGGCGGAAAAACTGTTTTTT. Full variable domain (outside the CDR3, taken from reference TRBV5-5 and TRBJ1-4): DAGVTQSPTHLIKTRGQQVTLRCSPISGHKSVSWYQQVLGQGPQFIFQYYEKEERGRGNFPDRFSARQFPNYSSELNVNALLLGDSALYLCASSLQGRGAEKLFFGSGTQLSVL.

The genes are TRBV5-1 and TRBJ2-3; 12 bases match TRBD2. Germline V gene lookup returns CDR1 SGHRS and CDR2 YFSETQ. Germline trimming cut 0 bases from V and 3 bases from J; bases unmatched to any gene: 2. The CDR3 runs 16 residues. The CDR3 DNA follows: TGCGCCAGCAGCTTGGCGACTAGCGGGAGTACAGATACGCAGTATTTT. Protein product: CASSLATSGSTDTQYF.